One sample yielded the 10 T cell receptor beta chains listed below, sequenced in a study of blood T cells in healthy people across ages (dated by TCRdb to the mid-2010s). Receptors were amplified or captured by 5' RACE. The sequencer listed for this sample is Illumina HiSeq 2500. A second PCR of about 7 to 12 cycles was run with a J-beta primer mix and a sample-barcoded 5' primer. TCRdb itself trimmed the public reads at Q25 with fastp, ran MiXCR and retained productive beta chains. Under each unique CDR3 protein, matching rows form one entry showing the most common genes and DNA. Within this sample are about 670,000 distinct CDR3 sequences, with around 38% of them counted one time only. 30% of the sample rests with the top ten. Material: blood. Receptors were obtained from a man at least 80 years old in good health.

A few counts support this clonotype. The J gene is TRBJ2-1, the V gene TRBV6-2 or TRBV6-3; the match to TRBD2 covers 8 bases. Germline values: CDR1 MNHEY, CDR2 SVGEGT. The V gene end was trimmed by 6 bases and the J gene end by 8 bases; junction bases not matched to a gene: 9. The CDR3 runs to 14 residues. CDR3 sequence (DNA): TGTGCCAGCAGCCGGACTAGCCTAAGGGATGAGCAGTTCTTC. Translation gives CASSRTSLRDEQFF.

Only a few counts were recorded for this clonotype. The CDR3 loop is CASSLVAENTEAFF. CDR3 sequence (DNA): TGTGCCAGCAGCTTAGTCGCAGAGAACACTGAAGCTTTCTTT. The rearrangement links TRBV7-2 to TRBJ1-1; D is unresolved. Trimming cost V 1 base and J 1 base, with 7 bases left between them. In germline, CDR1 is SGHTA, CDR2 FQGNSA. CDR3 length: 14 residues.

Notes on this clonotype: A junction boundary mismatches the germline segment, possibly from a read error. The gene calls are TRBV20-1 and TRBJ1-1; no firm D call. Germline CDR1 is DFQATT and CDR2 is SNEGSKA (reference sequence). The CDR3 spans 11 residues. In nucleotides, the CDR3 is TGCAATGCTTGGGTGAACACTGAAGCTTTCTTT. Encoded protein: CNAWVNTEAFF.

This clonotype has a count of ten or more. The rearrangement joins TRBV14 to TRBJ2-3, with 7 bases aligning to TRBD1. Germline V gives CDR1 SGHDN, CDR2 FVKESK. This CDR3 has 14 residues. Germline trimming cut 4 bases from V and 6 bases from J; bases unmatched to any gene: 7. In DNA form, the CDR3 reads TGTGCCAGCAGCCTGCGACAGGGCTACGATACGCAGTATTTT. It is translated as CASSLRQGYDTQYF.

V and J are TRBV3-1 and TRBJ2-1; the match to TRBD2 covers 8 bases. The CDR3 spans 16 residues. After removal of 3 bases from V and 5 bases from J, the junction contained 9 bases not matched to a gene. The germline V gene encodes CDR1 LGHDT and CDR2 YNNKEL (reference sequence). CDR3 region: CASSHTRRGANNEQFF. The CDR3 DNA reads TGTGCCAGCAGCCATACTAGGCGGGGGGCCAACAATGAGCAGTTCTTC.

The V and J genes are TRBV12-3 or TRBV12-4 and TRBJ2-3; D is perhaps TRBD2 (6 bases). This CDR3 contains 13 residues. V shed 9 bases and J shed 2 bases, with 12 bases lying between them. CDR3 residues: CASGDSFTDTQYF. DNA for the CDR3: TGTGCCAGTGGGGACTCCTTCACAGATACGCAGTATTTT.

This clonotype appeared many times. CDR3 region: CASSLEQGGNQPQHF. The CDR3 coding sequence is TGCGCCAGCAGCCTCGAACAGGGGGGCAATCAGCCCCAGCATTTT. The chain uses TRBV4-1 and TRBJ1-5; 8 positions agree with TRBD1. Trimming at V came to 4 bases and at J to 2 bases, leaving 4 bases not matched to a gene. CDR1 is MGHRA and CDR2 is YSYEKL in the germline V gene. CDR3 length equals 15 residues.

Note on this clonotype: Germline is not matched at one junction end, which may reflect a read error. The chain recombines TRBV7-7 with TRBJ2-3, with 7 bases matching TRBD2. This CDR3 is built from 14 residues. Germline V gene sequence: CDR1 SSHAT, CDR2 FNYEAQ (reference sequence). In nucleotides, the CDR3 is TGTGCTAGCAGCCCAGGACTAGAAGGTGATACGCAGTATTTT. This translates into CASSPGLEGDTQYF.

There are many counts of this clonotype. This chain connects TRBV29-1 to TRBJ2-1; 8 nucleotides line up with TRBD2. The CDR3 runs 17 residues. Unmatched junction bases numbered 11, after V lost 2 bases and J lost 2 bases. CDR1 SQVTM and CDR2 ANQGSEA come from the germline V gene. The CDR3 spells CSVEFPLLAEAYNEQFF. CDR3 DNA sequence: TGCAGCGTTGAATTCCCATTACTAGCGGAGGCCTACAATGAGCAGTTCTTC.

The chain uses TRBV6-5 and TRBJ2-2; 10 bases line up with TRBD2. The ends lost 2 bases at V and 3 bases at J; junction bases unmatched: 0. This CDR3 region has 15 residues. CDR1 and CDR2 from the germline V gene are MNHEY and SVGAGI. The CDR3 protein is CASSYLAGDTGELFF. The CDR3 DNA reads TGTGCCAGCAGTTACCTAGCGGGGGACACCGGGGAGCTGTTTTTT.